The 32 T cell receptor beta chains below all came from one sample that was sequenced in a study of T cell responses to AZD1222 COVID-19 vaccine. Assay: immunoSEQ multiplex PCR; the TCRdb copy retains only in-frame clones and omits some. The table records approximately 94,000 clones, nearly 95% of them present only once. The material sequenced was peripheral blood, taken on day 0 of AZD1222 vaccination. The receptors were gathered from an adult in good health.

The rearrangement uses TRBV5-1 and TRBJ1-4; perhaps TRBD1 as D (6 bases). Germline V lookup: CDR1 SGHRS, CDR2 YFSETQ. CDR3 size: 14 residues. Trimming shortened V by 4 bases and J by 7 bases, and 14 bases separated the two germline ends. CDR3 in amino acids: CASSLGQIGEKLFF. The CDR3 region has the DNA TGCGCCAGCAGCCTCGGACAGATCGGTGAAAAACTGTTTTTT.

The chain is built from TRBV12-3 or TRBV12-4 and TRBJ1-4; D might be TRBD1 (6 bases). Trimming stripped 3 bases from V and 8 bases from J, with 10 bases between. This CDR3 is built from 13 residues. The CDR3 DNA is TGTGCCAGCAGTTTGTCAGGGGCCGAAAAACTGTTTTTT. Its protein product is CASSLSGAEKLFF.

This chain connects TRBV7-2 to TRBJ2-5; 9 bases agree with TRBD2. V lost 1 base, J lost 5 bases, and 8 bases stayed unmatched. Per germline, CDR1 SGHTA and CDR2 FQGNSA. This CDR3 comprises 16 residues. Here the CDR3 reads CASSLGSGTSGETQYF. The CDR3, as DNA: TGTGCCAGCAGCTTAGGGTCTGGTACTAGCGGGGAGACCCAGTACTTC.

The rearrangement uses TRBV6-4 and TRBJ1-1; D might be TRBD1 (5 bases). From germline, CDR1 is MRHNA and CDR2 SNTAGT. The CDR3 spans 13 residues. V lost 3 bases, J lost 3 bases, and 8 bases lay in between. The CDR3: CASSEQVDTEAFF. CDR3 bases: TGTGCCAGCAGTGAACAGGTAGACACTGAAGCTTTCTTT.

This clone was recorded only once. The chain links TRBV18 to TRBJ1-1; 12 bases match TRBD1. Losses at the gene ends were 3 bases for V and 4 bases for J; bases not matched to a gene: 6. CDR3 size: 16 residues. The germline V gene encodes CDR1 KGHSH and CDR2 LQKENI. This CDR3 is CASSPPGQGAFTEAFF. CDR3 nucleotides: TGTGCCAGCTCACCCCCGGGACAGGGGGCTTTCACTGAAGCTTTCTTT. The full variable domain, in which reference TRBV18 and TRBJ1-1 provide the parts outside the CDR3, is NAGVMQNPRHLVRRRGQEARLRCSPMKGHSHVYWYRQLPEEGLKFMVYLQKENIIDESGMPKERFSAEFPKEGPSILRIQQVVRGDSAAYFCASSPPGQGAFTEAFFGQGTRLTVV.

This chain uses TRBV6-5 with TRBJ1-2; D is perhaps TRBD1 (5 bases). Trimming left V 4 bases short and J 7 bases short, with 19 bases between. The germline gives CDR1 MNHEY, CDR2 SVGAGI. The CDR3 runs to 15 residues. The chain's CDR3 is CASSWGGEGKSGYTF. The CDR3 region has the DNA TGTGCCAGCAGTTGGGGAGGGGAGGGGAAGTCTGGCTACACCTTC.

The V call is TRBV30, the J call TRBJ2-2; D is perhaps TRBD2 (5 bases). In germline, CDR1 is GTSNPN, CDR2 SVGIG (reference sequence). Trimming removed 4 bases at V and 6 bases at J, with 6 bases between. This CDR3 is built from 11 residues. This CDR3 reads CAWTRAGELFF. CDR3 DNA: TGTGCCTGGACGAGGGCCGGGGAGCTGTTTTTT.

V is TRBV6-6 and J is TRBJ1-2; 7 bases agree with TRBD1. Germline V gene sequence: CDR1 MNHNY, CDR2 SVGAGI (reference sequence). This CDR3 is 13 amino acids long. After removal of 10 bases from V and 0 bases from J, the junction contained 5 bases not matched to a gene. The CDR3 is CAMRGPSNYGYTF. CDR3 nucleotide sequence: TGTGCCATGAGGGGGCCCTCTAACTATGGCTACACCTTC.

The CDR3 DNA sequence: TGTGCCAGCGGTCAACAGGGAGGCGAGCAGTACTTC. Its protein is CASGQQGGEQYF. The rearrangement joins TRBV27 to TRBJ2-7; tentatively, D is TRBD1 or TRBD2 (6 bases each). Germline values: CDR1 MNHEY, CDR2 SMNVEV (reference sequence). Trimming took 8 bases from V and 6 from J, leaving 14 bases between them. The CDR3 length is 12 residues.

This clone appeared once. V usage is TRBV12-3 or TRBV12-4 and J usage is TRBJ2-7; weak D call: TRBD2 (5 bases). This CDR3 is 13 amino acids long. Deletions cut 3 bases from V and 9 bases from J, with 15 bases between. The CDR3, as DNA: TGTGCCAGCAGTTTTGGACTGCAACTACCGCAGTACTTC. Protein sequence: CASSFGLQLPQYF.

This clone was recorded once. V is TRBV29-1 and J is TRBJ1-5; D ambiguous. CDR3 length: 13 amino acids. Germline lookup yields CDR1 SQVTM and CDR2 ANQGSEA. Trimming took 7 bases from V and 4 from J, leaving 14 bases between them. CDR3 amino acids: CSASLGLNQPQHF. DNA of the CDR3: TGCAGCGCCAGTCTCGGTTTGAATCAGCCCCAGCATTTT.

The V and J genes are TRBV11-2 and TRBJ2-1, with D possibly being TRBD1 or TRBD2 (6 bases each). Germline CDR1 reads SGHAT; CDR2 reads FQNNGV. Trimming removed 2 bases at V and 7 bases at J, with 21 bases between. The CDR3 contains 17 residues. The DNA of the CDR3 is TGTGCCAGCAGCTTAAGCAGGGGAGCGGGCCCTCGAAATGAGCAGTTCTTC. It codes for CASSLSRGAGPRNEQFF.

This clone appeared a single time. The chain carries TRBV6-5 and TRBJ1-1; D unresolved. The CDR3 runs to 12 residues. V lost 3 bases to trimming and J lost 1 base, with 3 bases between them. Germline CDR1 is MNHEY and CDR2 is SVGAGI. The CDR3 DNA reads TGTGCCAGCAGTTATCCGAACACTGAAGCTTTCTTT. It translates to CASSYPNTEAFF.

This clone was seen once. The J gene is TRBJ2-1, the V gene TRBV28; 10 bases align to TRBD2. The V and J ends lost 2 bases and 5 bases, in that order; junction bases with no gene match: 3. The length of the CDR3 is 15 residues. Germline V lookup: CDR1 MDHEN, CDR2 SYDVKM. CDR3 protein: CASSLILAGNNEQFF. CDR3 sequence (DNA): TGTGCCAGCAGTTTAATACTAGCGGGGAACAATGAGCAGTTCTTC.

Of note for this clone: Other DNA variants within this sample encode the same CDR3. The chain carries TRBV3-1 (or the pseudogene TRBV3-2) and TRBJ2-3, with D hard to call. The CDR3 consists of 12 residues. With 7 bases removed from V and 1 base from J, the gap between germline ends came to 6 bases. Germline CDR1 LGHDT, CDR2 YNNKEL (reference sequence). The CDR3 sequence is CASTRGTDTQYF. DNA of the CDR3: TGTGCCAGCACCCGGGGCACAGATACGCAGTATTTT.

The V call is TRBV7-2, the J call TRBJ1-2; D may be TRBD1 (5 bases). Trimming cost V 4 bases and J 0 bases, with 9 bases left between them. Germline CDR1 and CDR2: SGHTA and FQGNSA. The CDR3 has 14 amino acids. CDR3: CASSSGASNYGYTF. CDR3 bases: TGTGCCAGCAGCTCCGGGGCCTCTAACTATGGCTACACCTTC.

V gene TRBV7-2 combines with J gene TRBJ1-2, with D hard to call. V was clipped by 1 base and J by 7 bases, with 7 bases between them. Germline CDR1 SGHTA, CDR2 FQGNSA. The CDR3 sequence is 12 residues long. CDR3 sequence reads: CASSLDRGGYTF. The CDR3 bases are TGTGCCAGCAGCTTAGACAGAGGTGGCTACACCTTC.

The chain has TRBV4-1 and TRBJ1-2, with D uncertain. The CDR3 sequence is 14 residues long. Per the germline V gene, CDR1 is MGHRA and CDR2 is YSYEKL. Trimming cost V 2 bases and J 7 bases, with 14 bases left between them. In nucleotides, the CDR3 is TGCGCCAGCAGCCAACGTTCGGGCTATGGTGGCTACACCTTC. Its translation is CASSQRSGYGGYTF.

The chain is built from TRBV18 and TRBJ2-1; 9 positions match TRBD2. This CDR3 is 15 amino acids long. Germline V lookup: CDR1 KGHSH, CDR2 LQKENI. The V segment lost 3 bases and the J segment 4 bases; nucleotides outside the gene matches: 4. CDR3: CASSPLTSGYNEQFF. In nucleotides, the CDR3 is TGTGCCAGCTCACCGTTAACTAGCGGGTACAATGAGCAGTTCTTC. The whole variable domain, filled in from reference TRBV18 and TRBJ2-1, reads NAGVMQNPRHLVRRRGQEARLRCSPMKGHSHVYWYRQLPEEGLKFMVYLQKENIIDESGMPKERFSAEFPKEGPSILRIQQVVRGDSAAYFCASSPLTSGYNEQFFGPGTRLTVL.

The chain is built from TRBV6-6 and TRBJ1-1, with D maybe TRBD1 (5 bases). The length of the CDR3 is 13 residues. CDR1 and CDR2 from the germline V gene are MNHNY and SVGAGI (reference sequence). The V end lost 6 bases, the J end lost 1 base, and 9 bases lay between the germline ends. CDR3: CASSRGQNTEAFF. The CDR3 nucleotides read TGTGCCAGCAGCCGAGGACAGAACACTGAAGCTTTCTTT.

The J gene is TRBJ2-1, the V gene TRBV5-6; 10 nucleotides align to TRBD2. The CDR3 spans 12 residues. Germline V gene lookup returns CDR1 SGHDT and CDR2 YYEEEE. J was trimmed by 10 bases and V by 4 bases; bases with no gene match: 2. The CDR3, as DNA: TGTGCCAGCAGCCAGGGACTAGCGGAGCAGTTCTTC. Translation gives CASSQGLAEQFF.

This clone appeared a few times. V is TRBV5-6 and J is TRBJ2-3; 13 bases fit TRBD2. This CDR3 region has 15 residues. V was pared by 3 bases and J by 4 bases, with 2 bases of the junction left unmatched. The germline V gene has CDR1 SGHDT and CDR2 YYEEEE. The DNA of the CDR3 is TGTGCCAGCAGCTCCGGACTAGCGGGAGCAGATACGCAGTATTTT. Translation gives CASSSGLAGADTQYF.

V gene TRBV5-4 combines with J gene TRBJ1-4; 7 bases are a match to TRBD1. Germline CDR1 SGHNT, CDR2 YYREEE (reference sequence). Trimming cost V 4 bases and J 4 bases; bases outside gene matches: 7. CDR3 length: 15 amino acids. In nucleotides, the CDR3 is TGTGCCAGCAGCGAAAGGGGGCCGGGTAATGAAAAACTGTTTTTT. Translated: CASSERGPGNEKLFF.

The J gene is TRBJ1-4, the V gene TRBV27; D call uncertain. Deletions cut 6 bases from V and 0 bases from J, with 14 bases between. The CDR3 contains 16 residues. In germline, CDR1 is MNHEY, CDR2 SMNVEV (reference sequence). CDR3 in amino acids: CASRPDWRPTNEKLFF. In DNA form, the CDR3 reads TGTGCCAGCAGGCCAGACTGGAGACCAACTAATGAAAAACTGTTTTTT.

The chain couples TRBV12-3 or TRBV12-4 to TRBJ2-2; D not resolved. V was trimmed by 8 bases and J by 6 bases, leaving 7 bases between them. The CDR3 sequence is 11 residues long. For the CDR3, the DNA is TGTGCCAGCGGAGAGGCCGGGGAGCTGTTTTTT. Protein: CASGEAGELFF.

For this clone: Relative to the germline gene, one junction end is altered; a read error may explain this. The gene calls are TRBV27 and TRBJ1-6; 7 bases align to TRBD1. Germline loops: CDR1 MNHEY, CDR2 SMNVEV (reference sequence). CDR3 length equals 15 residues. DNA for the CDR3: TGTGCCAGCAGTTTAGCCAGGGGGTGGAATTCACCCTTCCACTTT. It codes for CASSLARGWNSPFHF.

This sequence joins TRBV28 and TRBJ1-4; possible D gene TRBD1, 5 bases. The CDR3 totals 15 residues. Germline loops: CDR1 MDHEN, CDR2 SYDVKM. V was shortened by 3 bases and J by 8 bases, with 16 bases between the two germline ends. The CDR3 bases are TGTGCCAGCAGTTTGCCATCAGGGTTGAACGAAAAACTGTTTTTT. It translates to CASSLPSGLNEKLFF.

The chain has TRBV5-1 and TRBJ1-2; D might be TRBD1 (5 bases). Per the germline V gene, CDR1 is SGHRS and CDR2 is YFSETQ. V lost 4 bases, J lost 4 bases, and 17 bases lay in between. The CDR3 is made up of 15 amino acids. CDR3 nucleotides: TGCGCCAGCAGCGACCCCGGGACTGCAGGCTATGGCTACACCTTC. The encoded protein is CASSDPGTAGYGYTF.

The CDR3 coding sequence is TGTGCCAGCAGCCCACCCTGGGGTGCCCCCTCTGGGGCCAACGTCCTGACTTTC. The encoded protein is CASSPPWGAPSGANVLTF. The chain couples TRBV7-3 to TRBJ2-6; D gene unclear. Looked up from germline, CDR1 is SGHTA and CDR2 is FQGTGA. The CDR3 contains 18 residues. The V end was cut by 5 bases, the J end by 0 bases, with 17 bases between.

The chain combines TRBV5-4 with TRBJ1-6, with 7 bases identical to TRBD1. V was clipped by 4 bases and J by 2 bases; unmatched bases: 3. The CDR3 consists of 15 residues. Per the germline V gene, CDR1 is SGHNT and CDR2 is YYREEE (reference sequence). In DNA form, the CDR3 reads TGTGCCAGCAGCCCGGGGACAGCCTATAATTCACCCCTCCACTTT. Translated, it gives CASSPGTAYNSPLHF. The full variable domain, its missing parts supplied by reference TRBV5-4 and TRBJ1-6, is ETGVTQSPTHLIKTRGQQVTLRCSSQSGHNTVSWYQQALGQGPQFIFQYYREEENGRGNFPPRFSGLQFPNYSSELNVNALELDDSALYLCASSPGTAYNSPLHFGNGTRLTVT.

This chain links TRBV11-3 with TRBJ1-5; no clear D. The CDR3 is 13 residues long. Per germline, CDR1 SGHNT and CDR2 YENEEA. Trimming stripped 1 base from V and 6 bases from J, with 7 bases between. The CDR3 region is CASSLGISQPQHF. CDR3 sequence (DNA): TGTGCCAGCAGCTTAGGTATTAGTCAGCCCCAGCATTTT.

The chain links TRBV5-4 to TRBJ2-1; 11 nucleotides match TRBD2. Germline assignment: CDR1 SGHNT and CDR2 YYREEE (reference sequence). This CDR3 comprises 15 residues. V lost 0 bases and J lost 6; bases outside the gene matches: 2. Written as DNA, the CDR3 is TGTGCCAGCAGCTTGGGACTAGCGGGAACCAATGAGCAGTTCTTC. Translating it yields CASSLGLAGTNEQFF. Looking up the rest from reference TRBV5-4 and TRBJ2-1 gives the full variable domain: ETGVTQSPTHLIKTRGQQVTLRCSSQSGHNTVSWYQQALGQGPQFIFQYYREEENGRGNFPPRFSGLQFPNYSSELNVNALELDDSALYLCASSLGLAGTNEQFFGPGTRLTVL.